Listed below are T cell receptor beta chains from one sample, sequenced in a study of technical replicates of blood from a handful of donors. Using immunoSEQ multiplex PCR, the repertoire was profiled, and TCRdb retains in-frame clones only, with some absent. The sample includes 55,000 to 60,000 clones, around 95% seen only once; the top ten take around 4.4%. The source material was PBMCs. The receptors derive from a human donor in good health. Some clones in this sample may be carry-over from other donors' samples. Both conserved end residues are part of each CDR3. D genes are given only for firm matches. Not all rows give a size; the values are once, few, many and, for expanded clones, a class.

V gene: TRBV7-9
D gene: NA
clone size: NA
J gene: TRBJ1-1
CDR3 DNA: TGTGCCAGCAGCGCGCAGGGTGGTGGGGTCCCTGAAGCTTTCTTT
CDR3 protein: CASSAQGGGVPEAFF

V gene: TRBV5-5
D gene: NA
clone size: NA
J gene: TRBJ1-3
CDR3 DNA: TGTGCCAGCAGCTTGCCTAGAGGCTCTGGAAACACCATATATTTT
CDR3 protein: CASSLPRGSGNTIYF

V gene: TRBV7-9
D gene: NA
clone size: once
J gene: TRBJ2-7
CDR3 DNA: TGTGCCAGCAGCTCATACAGGGATACCTACGAGCAGTACTTC
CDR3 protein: CASSSYRDTYEQYF

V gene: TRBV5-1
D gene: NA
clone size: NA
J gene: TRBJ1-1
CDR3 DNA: TGCGCCAGCAGCTCGACAGTCATGAACACTGAAGCTTTCTTT
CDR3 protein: CASSSTVMNTEAFF

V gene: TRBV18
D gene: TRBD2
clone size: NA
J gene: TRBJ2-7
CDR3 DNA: TGTGCCAGCTCACTTGGGCCGGGACTAGCGGGAATAAAGTACGAGCAGTACTTC
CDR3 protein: CASSLGPGLAGIKYEQYF

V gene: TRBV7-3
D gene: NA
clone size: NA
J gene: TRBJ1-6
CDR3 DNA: TGTGCCAGCAGCCTGCTCGATCGACTTTCTTCACCCCTCCACTTT
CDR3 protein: CASSLLDRLSSPLHF

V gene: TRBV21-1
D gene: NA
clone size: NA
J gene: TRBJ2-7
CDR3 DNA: TGTGCCAGCGTCGACAGGGACTCCTACGAGCAGTACTTC
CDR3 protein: CASVDRDSYEQYF

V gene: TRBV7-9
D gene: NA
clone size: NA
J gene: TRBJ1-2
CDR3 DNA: TGTGCCAGCAGCCTTCAGGGCTATGGCTACACCTTC
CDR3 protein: CASSLQGYGYTF

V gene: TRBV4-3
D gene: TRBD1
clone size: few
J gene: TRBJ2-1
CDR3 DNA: TGCGCCAGCAGCCAAGACGGGCAGGGGGCATACAATGAGCAGTTCTTC
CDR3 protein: CASSQDGQGAYNEQFF

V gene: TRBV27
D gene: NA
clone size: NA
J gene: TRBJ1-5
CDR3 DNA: TGTGCCAGCATTCCACAGGGTTGGAACCAGCCCCAGCATTTT
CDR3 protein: CASIPQGWNQPQHF

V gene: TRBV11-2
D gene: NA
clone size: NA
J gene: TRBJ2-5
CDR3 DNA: TGTGCCAGCAGCTTAGGGCCGGGTAGGGAGACCCAGTACTTC
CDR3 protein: CASSLGPGRETQYF

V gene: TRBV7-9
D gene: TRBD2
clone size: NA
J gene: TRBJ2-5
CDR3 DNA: TGTGCCAGCACCCCAGAGGAGTCGGCTAGCGGGCTACAAGAGACCCAGTACTTC
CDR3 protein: CASTPEESASGLQETQYF

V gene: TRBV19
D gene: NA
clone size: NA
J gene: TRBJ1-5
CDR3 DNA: TGTGCCAGTAATTTCTTCGGTTATAGCAATCAGCCCCAGCATTTT
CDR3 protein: CASNFFGYSNQPQHF

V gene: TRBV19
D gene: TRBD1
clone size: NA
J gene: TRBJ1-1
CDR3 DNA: TGTGCCAGTAACCCTCGAGGGGGCATCGGTGAAGCTTTCTTT
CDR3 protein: CASNPRGGIGEAFF

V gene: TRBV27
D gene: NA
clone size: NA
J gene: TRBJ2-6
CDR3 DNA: TGTGCCAGCAGTTCCACCCTAGGAAGCGGGGCCAACGTCCTGACTTTC
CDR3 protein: CASSSTLGSGANVLTF

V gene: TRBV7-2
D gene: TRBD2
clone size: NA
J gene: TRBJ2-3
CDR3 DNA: TGTGCCAGCAGCTCACTAGCGTCCGCCGATACGCAGTATTTT
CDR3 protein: CASSSLASADTQYF

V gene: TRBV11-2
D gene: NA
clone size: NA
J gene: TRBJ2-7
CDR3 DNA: TGTGCCAGCAGCTTGGCGGCCGAGCAGTACTTC
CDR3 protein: CASSLAAEQYF

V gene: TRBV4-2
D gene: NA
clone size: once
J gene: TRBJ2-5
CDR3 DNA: TGTGCCAGCAGCTCCTATGGGGAGCGGCAAGAGACCCAGTACTTC
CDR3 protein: CASSSYGERQETQYF

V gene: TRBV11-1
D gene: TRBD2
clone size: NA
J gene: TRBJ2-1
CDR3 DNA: TGTGCCAGCAGCCCTTCGGGGGGCAATGAGCAGTTCTTC
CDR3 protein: CASSPSGGNEQFF

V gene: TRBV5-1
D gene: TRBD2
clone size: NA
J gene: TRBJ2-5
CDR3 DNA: TGCGCCAGCAGCTGGGCTAGCGGAATACAAGAGACCCAGTACTTC
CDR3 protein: CASSWASGIQETQYF

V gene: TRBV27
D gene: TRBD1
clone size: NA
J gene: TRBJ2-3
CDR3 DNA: TGTGCCAGCAGAAAGGGACAGGGCGTCACAGATACGCAGTATTTT
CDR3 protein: CASRKGQGVTDTQYF

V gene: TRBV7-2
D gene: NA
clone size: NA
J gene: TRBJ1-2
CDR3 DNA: TGTGCCAGCAGCTTATCACCCCGCCCGGAGGAGAATTATGGCTACACCTTC
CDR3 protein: CASSLSPRPEENYGYTF

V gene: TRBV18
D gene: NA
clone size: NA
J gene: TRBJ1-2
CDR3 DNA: TGTGCCAGCTCCCACGGGACGGACAGTAACTATGGCTACACCTTC
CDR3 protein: CASSHGTDSNYGYTF

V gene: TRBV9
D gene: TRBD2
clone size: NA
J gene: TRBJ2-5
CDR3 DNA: TGTGCCAGCAGCGTAGATAGCGGGAGTGAGACCCAGTACTTC
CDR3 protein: CASSVDSGSETQYF

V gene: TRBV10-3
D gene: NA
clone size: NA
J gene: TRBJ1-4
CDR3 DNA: TGTGCCATCGGGCGAGGGGAGGATAGTGAAAAACTGTTTTTT
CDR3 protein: CAIGRGEDSEKLFF

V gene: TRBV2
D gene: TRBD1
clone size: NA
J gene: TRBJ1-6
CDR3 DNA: TGTGCCAGCAGATCGGGACAGGGATATTCGCGTAATTCACCCCTCCACTTT
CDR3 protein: CASRSGQGYSRNSPLHF

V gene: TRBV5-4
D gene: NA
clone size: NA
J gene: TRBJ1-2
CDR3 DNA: TGTGCCAGCAGGCGGGGCCCGGGAACAAGTAACTATGGCTACACCTTC
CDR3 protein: CASRRGPGTSNYGYTF

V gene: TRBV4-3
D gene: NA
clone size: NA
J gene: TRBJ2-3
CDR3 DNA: TGCGCCAGCAGCCAAGATTGGGGGGATAGCACAGATACGCAGTATTTT
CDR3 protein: CASSQDWGDSTDTQYF

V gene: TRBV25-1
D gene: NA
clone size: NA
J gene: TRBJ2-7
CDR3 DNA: TGTGCCAGCAGTGAATTCCCTTGGGGCTTGCAGTACTTC
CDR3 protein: CASSEFPWGLQYF

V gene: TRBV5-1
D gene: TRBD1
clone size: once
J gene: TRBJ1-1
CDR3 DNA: TGCGCCAGCATCGCCACAGGGGTGAACACTGAAGCTTTCTTT
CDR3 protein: CASIATGVNTEAFF

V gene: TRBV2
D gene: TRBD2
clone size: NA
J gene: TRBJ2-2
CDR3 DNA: TGTGCCAGCAGTGGACTAGCGGGAGGGGGGACCGGGGAGCTGTTTTTT
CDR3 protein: CASSGLAGGGTGELFF

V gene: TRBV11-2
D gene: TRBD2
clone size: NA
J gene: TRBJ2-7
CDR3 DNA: TGTGCCAGCAGCCACGTAGCGGGGGCCCACTCCTACGAGCAGTACTTC
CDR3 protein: CASSHVAGAHSYEQYF

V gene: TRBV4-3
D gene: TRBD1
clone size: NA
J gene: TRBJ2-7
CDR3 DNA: TGCGCCAGCAGCCAAGCTAGGACAGGGGCGGGTGAGCAGTACTTC
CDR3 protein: CASSQARTGAGEQYF

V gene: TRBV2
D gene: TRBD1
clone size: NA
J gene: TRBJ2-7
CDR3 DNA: TGTGCCAGCAGTGAAGCGGGGACAGGACAATTCTACGAGCAGTACTTC
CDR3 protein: CASSEAGTGQFYEQYF

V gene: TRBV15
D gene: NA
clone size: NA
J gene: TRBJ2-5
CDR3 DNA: TGTGCCACCAGCAGAGGAAACCAGGGCCTGGAGACCCAGTACTTC
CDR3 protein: CATSRGNQGLETQYF